The 20 T cell receptor beta chains given below trace back to one sample, sequenced in a study of blood T cell repertoires in COVID-19. Assay: immunoSEQ multiplex PCR; the TCRdb copy retains only in-frame clones and omits some. The sample holds approximately 30,000 clones, around 90% seen once. What was sequenced was peripheral blood. The receptors were sampled from a human donor in a cohort sampled during active COVID-19.

The chain combines TRBV5-1 with TRBJ1-5; D is undetermined. V shed 0 bases and J shed 3 bases, with 4 bases lying between them. Germline CDR1 and CDR2: SGHRS and YFSETQ. The CDR3 is made up of 13 amino acids. The DNA for the CDR3 is TGCGCCAGCAGCTTGGAACTCAATCAGCCCCAGCATTTT. Translated: CASSLELNQPQHF. The full variable domain, rest sourced from reference TRBV5-1 and TRBJ1-5, is KAGVTQTPRYLIKTRGQQVTLSCSPISGHRSVSWYQQTPGQGLQFLFEYFSETQRNKGNFPGRFSGRQFSNSRSEMNVSTLELGDSALYLCASSLELNQPQHFGDGTRLSIL.

The V call is TRBV19, the J call TRBJ2-1, with 9 bases lining up with TRBD2. In germline, CDR1 is LNHDA, CDR2 SQIVND (reference sequence). The CDR3 is 16 residues long. The junction had 7 bases not matched to a gene; V was cut back by 5 bases and J by 2 bases. The CDR3 region is CASSSGAGGTYNEQFF. The CDR3 DNA is TGTGCCAGTAGTTCTGGAGCGGGGGGCACCTACAATGAGCAGTTCTTC.

This chain links TRBV10-3 with TRBJ2-1; 8 bases align to TRBD2. The germline gives CDR1 ENHRY, CDR2 SYGVKD. This CDR3 comprises 15 residues. The ends lost 3 bases at V and 6 bases at J; junction bases unmatched: 7. The CDR3 region is CAISEASGLRNEQFF. The CDR3 coding sequence is TGTGCCATCAGTGAAGCTAGCGGGCTGCGCAATGAGCAGTTCTTC.

J is TRBJ2-5 and V is TRBV29-1; D is tentatively TRBD1 or TRBD2 (7 bases each). V was trimmed by 7 bases and J by 4 bases, leaving 16 bases between them. Per the germline V gene, CDR1 is SQVTM and CDR2 is ANQGSEA. The CDR3 has 13 residues. The CDR3 is CSADRWEGETQYF. For the CDR3, the DNA is TGCAGCGCGGACAGGTGGGAGGGAGAGACCCAGTACTTC.

V is TRBV9 and J is TRBJ1-1; D remains unclear. Germline CDR1 SGDLS, CDR2 YYNGEE. V was shortened by 4 bases and J by 1 base, with 8 bases between the two germline ends. The CDR3 runs 13 residues. The DNA for the CDR3 is TGTGCCAGCAGCCTAACAGAGAACACTGAAGCTTTCTTT. Translation: CASSLTENTEAFF.

The V and J genes are TRBV5-1 and TRBJ2-7, with D possibly matching TRBD2 (6 bases). This CDR3 contains 14 residues. V was shortened by 3 bases and J by 2 bases, with 12 bases between the two germline ends. CDR1 is SGHRS and CDR2 is YFSETQ in the germline V gene. CDR3 sequence reads: CASSWGVPPYEQYF. The CDR3 DNA reads TGCGCCAGCAGCTGGGGGGTTCCCCCCTACGAGCAGTACTTC.

In DNA form, the CDR3 reads TGTGCCAGCAGCTTCTTCACAGATACGCAGTATTTT. Translating it yields CASSFFTDTQYF. V usage is TRBV7-2 and J usage is TRBJ2-3; D is ambiguous. CDR3 length equals 12 residues. CDR1 is SGHTA, CDR2 FQGNSA, per germline. V shed 3 bases and J shed 2 bases, with 3 bases lying between them.

This chain joins TRBV5-6 and TRBJ2-3, with D uncertain. Germline V CDR1 and CDR2: SGHDT, YYEEEE. This CDR3 is 13 amino acids long. Trimming removed 1 base at V and 12 bases at J, with 15 bases between. The CDR3 coding sequence is TGTGCCAGCAGCTTGAGTGTGGTGGGCTTCCAGTATTTT. This encodes CASSLSVVGFQYF.

The chain recombines TRBV7-9 with TRBJ1-1, with D unclear. The CDR3 runs 13 residues. Germline values: CDR1 SEHNR, CDR2 FQNEAQ (reference sequence). V dropped 7 bases and J dropped 2 bases, with 11 bases sitting between them. CDR3 protein: CASTRWRNTEAFF. CDR3 nucleotide sequence: TGTGCCAGCACCCGTTGGAGAAACACTGAAGCTTTCTTT.

This chain links TRBV10-3 with TRBJ2-3, with 8 bases fitting TRBD2. The CDR3 consists of 13 residues. The V gene's germline CDR1 is ENHRY and CDR2 SYGVKD. Losses at the gene ends were 7 bases for V and 4 bases for J; bases not matched to a gene: 4. The CDR3 sequence is CAIKELAADTQYF. The CDR3 bases are TGTGCCATCAAGGAACTAGCGGCAGATACGCAGTATTTT.

This chain uses TRBV7-9 with TRBJ1-4, with D uncertain. The CDR3 totals 14 residues. Deletions cut 5 bases from V and 0 bases from J, with 7 bases between. CDR1 SEHNR and CDR2 FQNEAQ come from the germline V gene (reference sequence). CDR3 DNA: TGTGCCAGCAGCGGCCCACCAACTAATGAAAAACTGTTTTTT. Translating it yields CASSGPPTNEKLFF.

The V call is TRBV6-5, the J call TRBJ2-2; 7 bases line up with TRBD2. Germline V gene data show CDR1 as MNHEY and CDR2 as SVGAGI. V lost 2 bases, J lost 4 bases, and 4 bases stayed unmatched. CDR3 length: 15 amino acids. CDR3 loop: CASSYGGSGTGELFF. The CDR3 region has the DNA TGTGCCAGCAGTTACGGCGGGAGTGGCACCGGGGAGCTGTTTTTT.

J is TRBJ2-1 and V is TRBV19, with 16 positions matching TRBD2. The germline V gene encodes CDR1 LNHDA and CDR2 SQIVND (reference sequence). With 5 bases clipped from V and 6 bases from J, the junction kept 4 bases outside the gene matches. The CDR3 is 16 residues long. The CDR3 DNA reads as TGTGCCAGTAGTGTTGGGACTAGCGGGAGGGGCAATGAGCAGTTCTTC. Its translation is CASSVGTSGRGNEQFF. The full variable domain, its missing parts supplied by reference TRBV19 and TRBJ2-1, is DGGITQSPKYLFRKEGQNVTLSCEQNLNHDAMYWYRQDPGQGLRLIYYSQIVNDFQKGDIAEGYSVSREKKESFPLTVTSAQKNPTAFYLCASSVGTSGRGNEQFFGPGTRLTVL.

The chain employs TRBV5-1 and TRBJ1-2; the D gene is possibly TRBD1 (5 bases). The CDR3 extends over 12 amino acids. The ends were cut back, 1 base at V and 8 bases at J, with 9 bases in the middle. Germline V lookup: CDR1 SGHRS, CDR2 YFSETQ. For the CDR3, the DNA is TGCGCCAGCAGCTTGCAACAGGAAGGCTACACCTTC. Protein product: CASSLQQEGYTF.

The chain links TRBV15 to TRBJ2-2, with 8 bases aligning to TRBD1. Losses at the gene ends were 3 bases for V and 5 bases for J; bases not matched to a gene: 5. The CDR3 totals 15 residues. From germline, CDR1 is LNHNV and CDR2 YYDKDF (reference sequence). The CDR3 protein is CATSSLDRETGELFF. The CDR3 DNA reads TGTGCCACCAGCAGCCTGGACAGGGAAACCGGGGAGCTGTTTTTT.

This clone showed up just a few times. The chain joins TRBV11-1 to TRBJ2-7; 8 bases match TRBD1. The V gene end was trimmed by 3 bases and the J gene end by 6 bases; junction bases not matched to a gene: 7. Germline V gene sequence: CDR1 SGHAT, CDR2 FQDESV (reference sequence). The CDR3 extends over 14 amino acids. The CDR3 DNA follows: TGTGCCAGCAGCTTCGGCAGGGGGCGAGGCGAGCAGTACTTC. This encodes CASSFGRGRGEQYF.

The chain is built from TRBV6-1 and TRBJ2-6, with TRBD2 as a possible D gene (6 bases). The CDR3 runs to 18 residues. The V gene's germline CDR1 is MNHNS and CDR2 SASEGT. The V end lost 4 bases, the J end lost 0 bases, and 16 bases lay between the germline ends. The CDR3 DNA sequence: TGTGCCAGCAGTGGAAGGAGCGGGCTAGACTCTGGGGCCAACGTCCTGACTTTC. This translates into CASSGRSGLDSGANVLTF.

The J gene is TRBJ2-1, the V gene TRBV23-1, with TRBD1 matching over 7 bases. TRBV23-1 is designated an ORF whose function remains uncertain. V trimming: 4 bases; J trimming: 1 base; junction bases outside the gene matches: 22. There are 21 residues in the CDR3. CDR3 DNA: TGCGCCAGCAGTCGCGCGCCTGGGACAGACAACTTTTTCAGGTCCTACAATGAGCAGTTCTTC. It specifies CASSRAPGTDNFFRSYNEQFF.

The chain has TRBV6-6 and TRBJ2-1, with 9 bases matching TRBD2. Germline-derived CDR1 and CDR2 are MNHNY and SVGAGI (reference sequence). With 6 bases clipped from V and 8 bases from J, the junction kept 11 bases outside the gene matches. The CDR3 sequence is 15 residues long. In DNA, the CDR3 is TGTGCCAGCAGCCCACCTAGCGGGATAGGGTATGAGCAGTTCTTC. This sequence encodes CASSPPSGIGYEQFF.

This chain connects TRBV2 to TRBJ1-3, with D hard to call. This CDR3 is 13 amino acids long. V lost 5 bases to trimming and J lost 7 bases, with 12 bases between them. The germline CDR1 and CDR2 sequences are SNHLY and FYNNEI. The CDR3 DNA sequence: TGTGCCAGCAGTCCGCAAATACGGAACACCATATATTTT. Its translation: CASSPQIRNTIYF.